This T cell receptor (beta chain) was identified in a study of cytomegalovirus exposure and HLA in healthy donors. Study at large: The 90 to 150 validation repertoires matched the approximately 700 first-cohort repertoires in platform, a later analysis reported.

Worth noting for this clone: Antigen specificity is unknown.

Sequencing used immunoSEQ multiplex PCR; TCRdb keeps in-frame clones, though not all of them. The sample has over 200,000 clones, 70% to 90% seen once; the top ten hold about 2.7%. Germline V lookup: CDR1 SGHNT, CDR2 YYREEE (reference sequence). Trimming stripped 0 bases from V and 9 bases from J, with 18 bases between. This CDR3 has 15 amino acids. Study-wide findings and caveats: Clusters of TCRs from the first cohort tended to co-occur in the roughly 120 validation repertoires (as a later analysis found). Rare sequences made up most TCRs, while some public TCRs were found in many donors.

This chain connects TRBV5-4 to TRBJ2-5; weak D call: TRBD2 (7 bases). The receptor was derived from a woman between 18 and 29 years old in good health and CMV-seronegative. Specimen: PBMCs. In DNA form, the CDR3 reads TGTGCCAGCAGCTTGGGTTTGGGGGGGCCCTCTCCCCAGTACTTC. Protein sequence: CASSLGLGGPSPQYF.